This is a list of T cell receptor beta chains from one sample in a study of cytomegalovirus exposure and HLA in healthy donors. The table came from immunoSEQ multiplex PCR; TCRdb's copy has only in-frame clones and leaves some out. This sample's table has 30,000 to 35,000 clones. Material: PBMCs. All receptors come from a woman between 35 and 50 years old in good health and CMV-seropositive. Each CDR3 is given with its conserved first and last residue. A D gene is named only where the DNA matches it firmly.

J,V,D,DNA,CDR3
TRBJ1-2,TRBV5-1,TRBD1,TGCGCCAGTAGGCCAGGGGGCATAGCTAACTATGGCTACACCTTC,CASRPGGIANYGYTF
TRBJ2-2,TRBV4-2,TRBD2,TGTGCCAGCAGCCAACTAGCGGGAGACCTCACCGGGGAGCTGTTTTTT,CASSQLAGDLTGELFF
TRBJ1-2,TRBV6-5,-,TGTGCCAGCAGCAACGGGGGAAATGGCTACACCTTC,CASSNGGNGYTF
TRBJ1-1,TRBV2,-,TGTGCCAGCAGTGGTTCCCAGGGGAAGACGGTGAACACTGAAGCTTTCTTT,CASSGSQGKTVNTEAFF
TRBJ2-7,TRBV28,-,TGTGCCAGCAACCGTTTAAGAGGGAAAGGGTACGAGCAGTACTTC,CASNRLRGKGYEQYF
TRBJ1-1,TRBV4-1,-,TGCGCCAGCAGCCAAGTTACAAGGGGTTCGAACACTGAAGCTTTCTTT,CASSQVTRGSNTEAFF
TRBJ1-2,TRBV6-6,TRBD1,TGTGCCAGCAGTTACCAATTGGGGACAGGGTCCACCTTC,CASSYQLGTGSTF
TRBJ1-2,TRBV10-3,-,TGTGCCATCAGTGATCACGACAGCGATTATGGCTACACCTTC,CAISDHDSDYGYTF
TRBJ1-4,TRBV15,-,TGTGCCACCAGCAGAGATATCGGTAATGAAAAACTGTTTTTT,CATSRDIGNEKLFF
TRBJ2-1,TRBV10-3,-,TGTGCCATCACCGCCCTAGAGTACAATGAGCAGTTCTTC,CAITALEYNEQFF
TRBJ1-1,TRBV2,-,TGTGCCAGCAGTCCGAACAGGGAAACTGAAGCTTTCTTT,CASSPNRETEAFF
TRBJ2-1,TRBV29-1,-,TGCAGCGTTGGGGCTAGCTGGGATGAGCAGTTCTTC,CSVGASWDEQFF
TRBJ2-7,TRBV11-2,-,TGTGCCAGCAGCCCCGGGACGACAGGAAACTACGAGCAGTACTTC,CASSPGTTGNYEQYF
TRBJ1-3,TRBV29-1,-,TGCAGCGTTATTGGAGGGACTAACTCTGGAAACACCATATATTTT,CSVIGGTNSGNTIYF
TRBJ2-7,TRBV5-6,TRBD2,TGTGCCAGCAGCCTATGGACTAGCGAGTTCGAGCAGTACTTC,CASSLWTSEFEQYF
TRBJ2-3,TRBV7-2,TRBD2,TGTGCCAGCAGCTTATTCACGACGGGAGGGACAGATACGCAGTATTTT,CASSLFTTGGTDTQYF
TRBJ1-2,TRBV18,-,TGTGCCAGCTCACCCCGGGAGGAGGATGGCTACACCTTC,CASSPREEDGYTF
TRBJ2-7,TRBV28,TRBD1,TGTGCCAGCAGTTCCGGGACAGGGGCCCCCTACGAGCAGTACTTC,CASSSGTGAPYEQYF
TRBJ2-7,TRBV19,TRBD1,TGTGCCAGTAGTCTCCGGGACAGGGACGACGAGCAGTACTTC,CASSLRDRDDEQYF
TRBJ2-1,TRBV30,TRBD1,TGTGCCTGGAGTCCCTTACAGGGGGTCTCCTACAATGAGCAGTTCTTC,CAWSPLQGVSYNEQFF
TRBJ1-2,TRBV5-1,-,TGCGCCAGCAGTAGTGGAACTACCTTCTATGGCTACACCTTC,CASSSGTTFYGYTF
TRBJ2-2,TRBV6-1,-,TGTGCCAGCAGTCGGGGGAACACCGGGGAGCTGTTTTTT,CASSRGNTGELFF
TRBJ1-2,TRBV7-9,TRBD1,TGTGCCAGCTCCCGGGACAGGGGGCGCGTCTATGGCTACACCTTC,CASSRDRGRVYGYTF
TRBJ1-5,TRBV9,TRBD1,TGTGCCAGCAGCCCACAGGGGGCGAGTCAGCCCCAGCATTTT,CASSPQGASQPQHF
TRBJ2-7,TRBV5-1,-,TGCGCCAGCAGCTCTCAGGGTCCCGAGCAGTACTTC,CASSSQGPEQYF
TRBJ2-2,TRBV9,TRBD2,TGTGCCAGCAGCGTAGGTCGATCGGCGGGAGCTACCGGGGAGCTGTTTTTT,CASSVGRSAGATGELFF
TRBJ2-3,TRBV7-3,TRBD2,TGTGCCAGCAGCTTAAGCTCTAGCGGGAGAACAGATACGCAGTATTTT,CASSLSSSGRTDTQYF
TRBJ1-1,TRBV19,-,TGTGCCAGTAGTATCGGGGGGCAAACTGAAGCTTTCTTT,CASSIGGQTEAFF
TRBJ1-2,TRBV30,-,TGTGCCTGGAGTGTTGACAGAAACTATGGCTACACCTTC,CAWSVDRNYGYTF
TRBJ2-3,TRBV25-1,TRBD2,TGTGCCAGCAGTGTTGCTAGGCGGGAGAGGGGTCGCGACGATACGCAGTATTTT,CASSVARRERGRDDTQYF
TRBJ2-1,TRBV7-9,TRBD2,TGTGCCAGCAGCTCAGTTCAGTTACTAGCGGGTGAATACAATGAGCAGTTCTTC,CASSSVQLLAGEYNEQFF
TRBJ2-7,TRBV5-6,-,TGTGCCAGCAGCTTGGAGCTGGGAGAGCAGTCCTTC,CASSLELGEQSF
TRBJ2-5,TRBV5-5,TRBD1,TGTGCCAGCAGCTCGAGGACAGGGGAAGAGACCCAGTACTTC,CASSSRTGEETQYF
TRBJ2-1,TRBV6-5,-,TGTGCCAGCAGTTACTCGAGAGGGTTTATCAATGAGCAGTTCTTC,CASSYSRGFINEQFF
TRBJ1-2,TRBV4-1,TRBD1,TGCGCCAGCAGGGAAGGGGGCGGCTATGGCTACACCTTC,CASREGGGYGYTF
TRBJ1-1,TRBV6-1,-,TGTGCCAGCAGTGTAAGGTGGAGAGACACTGAAGCTTTCTTT,CASSVRWRDTEAFF
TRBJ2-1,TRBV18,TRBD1,TGTGCCAGCTCACCGCTACAGGGGAATTACTACAATGAGCAGTTCTTC,CASSPLQGNYYNEQFF
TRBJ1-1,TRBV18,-,TGTGCCAGCTCCCCCCCGGGAGGGGGCACTGAAGCTTTCTTT,CASSPPGGGTEAFF
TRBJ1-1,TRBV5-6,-,TGTGCCAGCAGCTTTGTGTCGACAGTCGAAGCTTTCTTT,CASSFVSTVEAFF
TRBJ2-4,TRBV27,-,TGTGCCAGCAGTTTAACAGGAACAGCCAAAAACATTCAGTACTTC,CASSLTGTAKNIQYF
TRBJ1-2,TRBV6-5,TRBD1,TGTGCCAGCAGTTCTTGGGGACAGGACGTTTATGGCTACACCTTC,CASSSWGQDVYGYTF
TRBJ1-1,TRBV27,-,TGTGCCAGCAGTCCCCGCGGGGGGACTGAAGCTTTCTTT,CASSPRGGTEAFF
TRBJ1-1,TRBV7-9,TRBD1,TGTGCCAGCAGCTTAGTTAAGGGGGCAGGCACTGAAGCTTTCTTT,CASSLVKGAGTEAFF
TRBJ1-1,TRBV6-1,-,TGTGCCAGCAAGGCCAGGGTTAACACTGAAGCTTTCTTT,CASKARVNTEAFF
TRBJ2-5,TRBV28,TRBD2,TGTGCCAGCAGTTTTGGGGAGCGGGACCTCCAAGAGACCCAGTACTTC,CASSFGERDLQETQYF
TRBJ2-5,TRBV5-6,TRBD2,TGTGCCAGCAGCCTGTCCTCTATGGGACTAGCGGGGGTGGAGACCCAGTACTTC,CASSLSSMGLAGVETQYF
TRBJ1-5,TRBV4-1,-,TGCGCCAGCAGCCAAGATTTACAGGGACATCAGCCCCAGCATTTT,CASSQDLQGHQPQHF
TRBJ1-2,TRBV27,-,TGTGCCAGCAGTGCATCGAGGCGGGGTCGGAGGGGCTACACCTTC,CASSASRRGRRGYTF
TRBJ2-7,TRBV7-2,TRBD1,TGTGCCAGCAGCTTAGGACAGGGGGCCTACGAGCAGTACTTC,CASSLGQGAYEQYF